Below, 26 T cell receptor beta chains from the same sample are listed, as sequenced in a study of T-cell memory formation after mild COVID-19. TCRdb re-called the 5' RACE reads through MiXCR, storing one row per CDR3 protein. Here the sample spans fewer than 300,000 distinct CDR3 sequences, roughly 17% being singletons. Sequencing was done on a sample of PBMCs or a T cell subset sorted from them (not recorded which). These receptors came from a young man who had mild COVID-19 (a few samples of this study predate the infection). Cell type and time point are not known.

This chain connects TRBV6-2 or TRBV6-3 to TRBJ2-7; D may be TRBD1 or TRBD2 (5 bases each). The V gene's germline CDR1 is MNHEY and CDR2 SVGEGT. V was shortened by 8 bases and J by 6 bases, with 11 bases between the two germline ends. The CDR3 contains 11 residues. CDR3 DNA sequence: TGTGCCAGCGATACAGGAGGCGAGCAGTACGTC. This gives the protein CASDTGGEQYV.

The genes are TRBV3-1 and TRBJ2-2; D is unclear. There are 15 residues in the CDR3. V lost 0 bases, J lost 6 bases, and 11 bases lay in between. Germline CDR1 reads LGHDT; CDR2 reads YNNKEL (reference sequence). CDR3 residues: CASSQEWRGPGELFF. The CDR3 DNA follows: TGTGCCAGCAGCCAAGAATGGCGCGGACCCGGGGAGCTGTTTTTT.

This clonotype was counted many times. The chain recombines TRBV5-5 with TRBJ2-2; D is tentatively TRBD1 or TRBD2 (5 bases each). Germline lookup yields CDR1 SGHKS and CDR2 YYEKEE (reference sequence). Trimming removed 7 bases at V and 3 bases at J, with 16 bases between. The CDR3 contains 15 residues. CDR3 loop: CASQNRDGHTGELFF. The CDR3 nucleotides read TGTGCCAGCCAGAACCGGGACGGCCACACCGGGGAGCTGTTTTTT.

The J gene is TRBJ2-1, the V gene TRBV12-3 or TRBV12-4; D unresolved. The CDR3 sequence is 13 residues long. V lost 3 bases to trimming and J lost 4 bases, with 7 bases between them. CDR3: CASSFGEYNEQFF. The CDR3 DNA sequence: TGTGCCAGCAGTTTCGGCGAGTACAATGAGCAGTTCTTC.

J is TRBJ1-1 and V is TRBV29-1, with D possibly matching TRBD1 (5 bases). CDR1 is SQVTM and CDR2 is ANQGSEA in the germline V gene. The CDR3 is made up of 15 amino acids. V lost 4 bases, J lost 4 bases, and 19 bases lay in between. CDR3 DNA: TGCAGCGTTGGGGGCCCTGGGGCGAGGGGCACTGAAGCTTTCTTT. This encodes CSVGGPGARGTEAFF.

This clonotype has only a few counts. The chain uses TRBV5-1 and TRBJ2-5; the D is unclear. The CDR3 has 15 residues. V lost 0 bases and J lost 4, with 13 bases in between. Germline V gene lookup returns CDR1 SGHRS and CDR2 YFSETQ. CDR3 nucleotide sequence: TGCGCCAGCAGCTTGGGCCCGGACGATTTAGAGACCCAGTACTTC. This translates into CASSLGPDDLETQYF.

The rearrangement joins TRBV7-8 to TRBJ2-3; D is ambiguous. Germline V gives CDR1 SGHVS, CDR2 FQNEAQ. V was cut by 5 bases and J by 4 bases, with 10 bases left in between. This CDR3 region has 13 residues. CDR3 sequence: CASSPPNSDTQYF. The CDR3 coding sequence is TGTGCCAGCAGCCCCCCGAATTCAGATACGCAGTATTTT.

There are many counts of this clonotype. The V gene is TRBV6-6, the J gene TRBJ1-1; D might be TRBD1 (6 bases). Trimming stripped 11 bases from V and 0 bases from J, with 13 bases between. Germline CDR1 reads MNHNY; CDR2 reads SVGAGI (reference sequence). The CDR3 contains 13 residues. CDR3 in amino acids: CAVFRGMNTEAFF. The CDR3 bases are TGTGCCGTGTTCAGGGGCATGAACACTGAAGCTTTCTTT.

This clonotype has just a few counts. This chain connects TRBV4-3 to TRBJ2-3; D might be TRBD2 (6 bases). The CDR3 is 16 amino acids. The V end was cut by 0 bases, the J end by 2 bases, with 12 bases between. Per the germline V gene, CDR1 is LGHNA and CDR2 is YSLEER. The CDR3: CASSQEDLAYTDTQYF. The CDR3 DNA sequence: TGCGCCAGCAGCCAAGAAGACCTAGCGTACACAGATACGCAGTATTTT.

This clonotype was seen a handful of times. The chain has TRBV7-2 and TRBJ1-6; 7 bases fit TRBD1. The CDR3 loop spans 15 amino acids. The trim removed 3 bases at V and 7 bases at J, leaving 6 bases unmatched. Germline V gene lookup returns CDR1 SGHTA and CDR2 FQGNSA. CDR3 bases: TGTGCCAGCAGCTTGCCGGGACAGCCGAATTCACCCCTCCACTTT. It codes for CASSLPGQPNSPLHF.

In this sample, this clonotype turned up many times. The chain uses TRBV7-3 and TRBJ2-1; 10 bases map to TRBD1. The junction had 9 bases not matched to a gene; V was cut back by 5 bases and J by 5 bases. Germline V gene lookup returns CDR1 SGHTA and CDR2 FQGTGA. CDR3 size: 16 residues. The CDR3 sequence: CASSRGGTGVDNEQFF. The CDR3 coding sequence is TGTGCCAGCAGCCGGGGCGGGACAGGGGTGGACAATGAGCAGTTCTTC.

The V and J genes are TRBV14 and TRBJ1-1; D unclear. Trimming took off 0 bases at V and 4 bases at J, with 6 bases between the two ends. The CDR3 has 13 residues. Germline lookup yields CDR1 SGHDN and CDR2 FVKESK. The CDR3 region has the DNA TGTGCCAGCAGCCAAGACAGGTTCACTGAAGCTTTCTTT. Residues: CASSQDRFTEAFF.

The table lists this clonotype with a few counts. This chain joins TRBV28 and TRBJ1-1, with a possible D match to TRBD1 (6 bases). The CDR3 contains 12 residues. Germline V gives CDR1 MDHEN, CDR2 SYDVKM. V lost 8 bases, J lost 3 bases, and 10 bases lay in between. CDR3 DNA: TGTGCCAGCGGGACACTCGACACTGAAGCTTTCTTT. It codes for CASGTLDTEAFF.

This clonotype was counted a few times. The chain joins TRBV27 to TRBJ2-1; maybe TRBD2 (5 bases). V was shortened by 2 bases and J by 1 base, with 9 bases between the two germline ends. Germline V gene sequence: CDR1 MNHEY, CDR2 SMNVEV (reference sequence). This CDR3 region has 15 residues. The CDR3 spells CASSLIRGSYNEQFF. DNA for the CDR3: TGTGCCAGCAGTTTAATCCGGGGATCCTACAATGAGCAGTTCTTC.

V and J are TRBV30 and TRBJ1-5; TRBD1 might be the D (6 bases). Looked up from germline, CDR1 is GTSNPN and CDR2 is SVGIG (reference sequence). The CDR3 consists of 16 residues. V lost 0 bases and J 2 bases, leaving 14 bases between the germline ends. The CDR3 bases are TGTGCCTGGAGTGTGTTAGGGGGAGGAGGCAATCAGCCCCAGCATTTT. Protein: CAWSVLGGGGNQPQHF.

This clonotype showed up just a few times. The chain uses TRBV5-1 and TRBJ2-5; 8 positions agree with TRBD2. V lost 1 base to trimming and J lost 5 bases; unmatched junction nucleotides: 1. The CDR3 sequence is 13 residues long. Per germline, CDR1 SGHRS and CDR2 YFSETQ. For the CDR3, the DNA is TGCGCCAGCAGCTTGCCGGGAGGGGAGACCCAGTACTTC. Translation: CASSLPGGETQYF.

This clonotype was seen a few times. In nucleotides, the CDR3 is TGTGCCAGCAGTTACCTCTCACTAGCCAAAAACATTCAGTACTTC. Translating it yields CASSYLSLAKNIQYF. This rearrangement joins TRBV6-6 to TRBJ2-4; no firm D call. Germline values: CDR1 MNHNY, CDR2 SVGAGI (reference sequence). Deletions cut 2 bases from V and 0 bases from J, with 8 bases between. The CDR3 loop spans 15 amino acids.

This clonotype has only one observation. The V call is TRBV18, the J call TRBJ1-5; D gene unclear. V was pared by 4 bases and J by 4 bases, with 14 bases between. Per germline, CDR1 KGHSH and CDR2 LQKENI. The CDR3 is 15 amino acids. The CDR3 reads CASSLGITVNQPQHF. For the CDR3, the DNA is TGTGCCAGCTCACTAGGGATAACGGTAAATCAGCCCCAGCATTTT.

This clonotype was counted only a few times. The V call is TRBV7-2, the J call TRBJ1-6; TRBD1 is a possible D gene (6 bases). The CDR3 runs to 14 residues. Germline V lookup: CDR1 SGHTA, CDR2 FQGNSA. V lost 1 base and J lost 7, with 8 bases in between. CDR3 region: CASSLGGANSPLHF. The CDR3 DNA follows: TGTGCCAGCAGCTTAGGGGGGGCGAATTCACCCCTCCACTTT.

The gene calls are TRBV6-2 or TRBV6-3 and TRBJ2-2; D is possibly TRBD1 (5 bases). The germline gives CDR1 MNHEY, CDR2 SVGEGT. The CDR3 contains 16 residues. V lost 2 bases and J lost 4, with 14 bases in between. The CDR3 DNA reads as TGTGCCAGCAGTTACGGTGGCAGGGCGGTCACCGGGGAGCTGTTTTTT. It translates to CASSYGGRAVTGELFF.

This clonotype was counted between two and nine times. The chain combines TRBV6-5 with TRBJ1-2; D possibly corresponds to TRBD1 (6 bases). The CDR3 totals 15 residues. V lost 5 bases and J 2 bases, leaving 15 bases between the germline ends. CDR1 MNHEY and CDR2 SVGAGI come from the germline V gene. The CDR3 nucleotides read TGTGCCAGCAGTACCGCAGGGGCTGGAAACTATGGCTACACCTTC. Protein product: CASSTAGAGNYGYTF.

This clonotype was seen a few times. The chain joins TRBV28 to TRBJ2-7; TRBD1 matches 9 bases. CDR3 length: 16 amino acids. V shed 5 bases, J shed 4 bases, and the junction held 12 bases outside the gene matches. CDR1 is MDHEN and CDR2 is SYDVKM in the germline V gene. CDR3 sequence (DNA): TGTGCCAGCAGTGGACAGGGGATGGACCCCCGTTACGAGCAGTACGTC. This codes for CASSGQGMDPRYEQYV.

This sequence joins TRBV5-1 and TRBJ1-1; no definite D call. The germline gives CDR1 SGHRS, CDR2 YFSETQ. The V and J ends lost 0 bases and 4 bases respectively, with 10 bases between them. This CDR3 is built from 14 residues. The CDR3 loop reads CASSLGEEATEAFF. DNA of the CDR3: TGCGCCAGCAGCTTGGGCGAGGAAGCCACTGAAGCTTTCTTT.

This clonotype was detected a few times. The chain is built from TRBV12-3 or TRBV12-4 and TRBJ2-5; the D gene is possibly TRBD2 (5 bases). The CDR3 has 17 residues. V gave up 7 bases and J gave up 1 base, with 22 bases separating them. The CDR3 loop is CASTMGADLPLQETQYF. The DNA for the CDR3 is TGTGCCAGCACTATGGGAGCGGACTTACCCCTCCAAGAGACCCAGTACTTC.

The chain combines TRBV7-9 with TRBJ2-7; TRBD1 matches 8 bases. J was trimmed by 4 bases and V by 5 bases; bases with no gene match: 7. CDR3 length: 14 amino acids. Looked up from germline, CDR1 is SEHNR and CDR2 is FQNEAQ (reference sequence). The CDR3 bases are TGTGCCAGCAGCACCCAGACAGGGGTGTACGAGCAGTACTTC. Translation: CASSTQTGVYEQYF.

V usage is TRBV20-1 and J usage is TRBJ2-5; D is possibly TRBD1 or TRBD2 (5 bases each). Germline assignment: CDR1 DFQATT and CDR2 SNEGSKA (reference sequence). The CDR3 is 10 amino acids. Trimming removed 7 bases from V and 4 bases from J, with 7 bases in between. The CDR3 coding sequence is TGCAGTGGGGGGTCAGAGACCCAGTACTTC. Translated, it gives CSGGSETQYF.